This TCR beta chain comes out of a study of T cell changes during pregnancy in multiple sclerosis. Trimming took 0 bases from V and 8 from J, leaving 7 bases between them. Germline V gene lookup returns CDR1 SGHAT and CDR2 FQNNGV. The CDR3 contains 12 residues. The method was immunoSEQ multiplex PCR; TCRdb's version includes in-frame clones alone and lacks a portion of them. Of over 80,000 clones in the sample, 75% to 95% were seen once. The clonotype was recovered from a female donor in good health, enrolled as a control in a pregnancy study. The sample was peripheral blood, taken in the second trimester of pregnancy. This chain joins TRBV11-2 and TRBJ1-2; no firm D call. The CDR3 DNA follows: TGTGCCAGCAGCTTAGAGGTCGGGGGCTACACCTTC. Amino acids: CASSLEVGGYTF.